This T cell receptor (beta chain) was obtained from a study of blood T cell repertoires in COVID-19. Study information: Samples taken during acute and convalescent COVID-19 were collected in the United States, Italy and Spain. T cells, B-cell-depleted T cells, or PBMCs supplied cDNA or gDNA.

One Seattle source followed patients from active infection through their disease course. As originally analysed: Amplification with reference gene primers provided the estimates of nucleated cell counts. Profiled with immunoSEQ multiplex PCR; TCRdb holds only in-frame clones, not every one. The D gene and trimming were derived from the DNA, and the V and J assignments and clone size from that table. Counted here are over 90,000 clones, roughly 76% occurring once; the ten biggest clones make up around 4.8%. The CDR3 is 13 amino acids. The germline V gene encodes CDR1 SGHVS and CDR2 FNYEAQ. Trimming cost V 0 bases and J 6 bases, with 7 bases left between them.

The sample comprised peripheral blood. V is TRBV7-6 and J is TRBJ2-3; D not resolved. This TCR was sampled from a man of 80 years or more with COVID-19, enrolled during active disease. This chain's CDR3 is CASSLARPDTQYF. CDR3 DNA sequence: TGTGCCAGCAGCTTAGCGAGGCCGGATACGCAGTATTTT.